This T cell receptor beta chain was identified during a study of blood T cell repertoires in COVID-19 (dated by TCRdb to 2019 to 2021). With respect to the entire study: The collaborator samples originated in the United States, Italy and Spain and spanned the acute and convalescent phases of COVID-19. The material from the prospective study consisted of cDNA or gDNA derived from T cells, B-cell-depleted T cells, or PBMCs. Subjects who had been exposed to COVID-19, were actively infected with it, or had recovered from it provided the deeply sampled blood TCRbeta repertoires that made up the dataset. The repertoires were released in a freely available public database intended as a resource for research on the immune response to SARS-CoV-2. The samples were drawn from two sources: the first 160 participants of the ongoing ImmuneRACE study, and 1,000 to 1,500 subjects contributed by 6 global collaborators. Sample metadata almost always included a de-identified subject ID, COVID-19 status, age in years and sex. Where available, HLA class I and class II types were obtained from metadata supplied by the sample provider rather than from assay-based typing. The full study reports these points: Clinical and demographic metadata were provided uncurated, with the amount varying by source and participant.

Here V drops 8 bases and J drops 3 bases, and the junction holds 4 bases not matched to any gene. Measured from the cysteine to the phenylalanine, the CDR3 is 14 residues long. Just the 42-base CDR3 DNA is kept, in frame starting at base 1. Per the germline V gene, KGHDR is the CDR1 and SFDVKD is the CDR2. Each collaborating institution followed its own protocols to collect whole blood in K2EDTA tubes. For TCRbeta analysis, collaborators shipped samples as frozen whole blood, isolated PBMCs, or DNA extracted from either of those sample types. TCRbeta CDR3 regions were amplified from genomic DNA by means of the immunoSEQ Assay, a bias-controlled multiplex PCR. Per the original workflow: Within the assay, amplification of reference gene primers was used to estimate how many nucleated cells each sample contained. Sequence reads were collapsed and filtered to measure the absolute abundance of every unique TCRbeta CDR3 rearrangement. For each sample, productive Simpson clonality was calculated as the square root of Simpson's diversity index over productive rearrangements. TCRdb mirrors the immuneACCESS table, restricted to in-frame sequences. Some clones are absent from its copies; in checked studies, under half trace to an unresolved V gene, and the reason for the others is unknown. For V, J and clone size, that table is used; D and trimming come from the DNA. Present in this sample are roughly 36,000 clones, 85% of which were seen just once. Around 4.6% of the sample comes from the top ten.

Note on this clone: No antigen is known for it. No base quality information exists; no much larger clone differs at one position.

The rearranged chain carries TRBV24-1 and TRBJ2-3; 10 bases in the middle match TRBD2. The receptor was isolated from a man in his sixties with acute or convalescent COVID-19. Sequenced: peripheral blood. CDR3 reads: CATMLAGGTDTQYF. The DNA sequence is given as TGTGCCACCATGTTAGCGGGAGGAACAGATACGCAGTATTTT.